These 30 T cell receptor beta chains share one sample of origin, sequenced in a study of cytomegalovirus exposure and HLA in healthy donors. Both 60 Vbeta primers and 13 Jbeta primers went into the PCR. TCRdb's copy holds only in-frame clones and misses some; the assay was immunoSEQ multiplex PCR. The sample totals about 120,000 clones. The sample taken for sequencing was PBMCs. Source of these receptors: a man aged 35 to 55 in good health and CMV-seropositive.

On this clone: At one of its ends the junction is not consistent with the germline gene, which may arise from a read error. The chain recombines TRBV7-7 with TRBJ2-2; no reliable D call. The CDR3 consists of 15 residues. CDR1 SSHAT and CDR2 FNYEAQ come from the germline V gene (reference sequence). The CDR3 spells CASSFTLSDTGELFF. CDR3 DNA: TGTGCTAGCAGTTTTACTCTGTCGGACACCGGGGAGCTGTTTTTT.

This sequence joins TRBV4-1 and TRBJ1-5; the D gene is possibly TRBD1 (6 bases). CDR1 is MGHRA, CDR2 YSYEKL, per germline. V was clipped by 4 bases and J by 2 bases, with 12 bases between them. This CDR3 contains 15 residues. DNA of the CDR3: TGCGCCAGCAGCCCTACAGGGATGGGCAATCAGCCCCAGCATTTT. Its translation is CASSPTGMGNQPQHF.

This chain connects TRBV28 to TRBJ2-2; TRBD2 matches at 9 bases. Unmatched junction bases numbered 5, after V lost 5 bases and J lost 4 bases. The germline gives CDR1 MDHEN, CDR2 SYDVKM. This CDR3 has 15 residues. The CDR3 DNA reads as TGTGCCAGCAGTCACTCAGCGGGAGGCACCGGGGAGCTGTTTTTT. It yields the protein CASSHSAGGTGELFF. Drawing the rest from reference TRBV28 and TRBJ2-2, the complete variable domain is DVKVTQSSRYLVKRTGEKVFLECVQDMDHENMFWYRQDPGLGLRLIYFSYDVKMKEKGDIPEGYSVSREKKERFSLILESASTNQTSMYLCASSHSAGGTGELFFGEGSRLTVL.

This chain connects TRBV19 to TRBJ2-2; 7 bases line up with TRBD2. The CDR3 spans 17 residues. The trim removed 5 bases at V and 3 bases at J, leaving 12 bases unmatched. CDR1 and CDR2 from the germline V gene are LNHDA and SQIVND (reference sequence). The DNA for the CDR3 is TGTGCCAGTAGTTCTATGACTAGCACGAGGTACACCGGGGAGCTGTTTTTT. This encodes CASSSMTSTRYTGELFF.

The chain links TRBV7-9 to TRBJ1-1; D ambiguous. The CDR3 length is 12 residues. Trimming removed 3 bases at V and 2 bases at J, with 4 bases between. The germline V gene has CDR1 SEHNR and CDR2 FQNEAQ (reference sequence). In DNA, the CDR3 is TGTGCCAGCAGCTTCACAAACACTGAAGCTTTCTTT. Its protein is CASSFTNTEAFF.

The chain has TRBV10-3 and TRBJ2-7; 8 bases align to TRBD2. CDR3 length equals 14 residues. The germline gives CDR1 ENHRY, CDR2 SYGVKD. The ends lost 5 bases at V and 2 bases at J; junction bases unmatched: 5. CDR3 sequence (DNA): TGTGCCATCAGTCCAGCGGGAGTCCCCTACGAGCAGTACTTC. As protein: CAISPAGVPYEQYF.

V usage is TRBV29-1 and J usage is TRBJ2-3, with 8 nucleotides matching TRBD1. The V gene end was trimmed by 6 bases and the J gene end by 2 bases; junction bases not matched to a gene: 7. CDR3 length: 14 amino acids. Looked up from germline, CDR1 is SQVTM and CDR2 is ANQGSEA. For the CDR3, the DNA is TGCAGCGTGATACGACAGGGGAACACAGATACGCAGTATTTT. This encodes CSVIRQGNTDTQYF.

In the case of this clone: At one boundary the junction diverges from the germline segment, which might be a read error. The V gene is TRBV2, the J gene TRBJ2-3, with a weak D call TRBD1 (5 bases). Germline V gene sequence: CDR1 SNHLY, CDR2 FYNNEI. The CDR3 runs 15 residues. The CDR3 nucleotides read TGTGCCAGCAGGGCTGACTCCCTACTCACAGGTACGCAGTATTTT. Its translation: CASRADSLLTGTQYF.

J is TRBJ1-1 and V is TRBV28, with D perhaps matching TRBD1 (6 bases). Germline V gene data show CDR1 as MDHEN and CDR2 as SYDVKM. Trimming took off 5 bases at V and 0 bases at J, with 10 bases between the two ends. The length of the CDR3 is 14 residues. In DNA form, the CDR3 reads TGTGCCAGCAGTATCAGGGACATGAACACTGAAGCTTTCTTT. It specifies CASSIRDMNTEAFF.

This sequence joins TRBV9 and TRBJ1-4; D might be TRBD1 (5 bases). Per the germline V gene, CDR1 is SGDLS and CDR2 is YYNGEE. V lost 4 bases and J lost 8, with 15 bases in between. The CDR3 is 14 residues long. DNA of the CDR3: TGTGCCAGCAGCCCACAGGCATTGAACGAAAAACTGTTTTTT. Translating it yields CASSPQALNEKLFF.

This chain's CDR3 is CASSPRGMGEKLFF. The CDR3 region has the DNA TGTGCCAGCTCACCCAGGGGTATGGGGGAAAAACTGTTTTTT. This chain connects TRBV18 to TRBJ1-4; possible D gene TRBD1, 6 bases. V lost 3 bases and J lost 8, with 13 bases in between. The CDR3 has 14 residues. Germline lookup yields CDR1 KGHSH and CDR2 LQKENI.

The CDR3 sequence: CASSFTSSGSGETQYF. DNA for the CDR3: TGCGCCAGCAGCTTTACGTCCAGCGGGAGTGGGGAGACCCAGTACTTC. This chain links TRBV5-1 with TRBJ2-5; the match to TRBD2 covers 8 bases. J was trimmed by 5 bases and V by 2 bases; bases with no gene match: 11. The CDR3 has 16 amino acids. Germline V gene lookup returns CDR1 SGHRS and CDR2 YFSETQ.

The chain is built from TRBV14 and TRBJ2-1; D unclear. Deletions cut 2 bases from V and 3 bases from J, with 5 bases between. In germline, CDR1 is SGHDN, CDR2 FVKESK. CDR3 length equals 13 residues. CDR3 nucleotide sequence: TGTGCCAGCAGCCAAACCTACTACAATGAGCAGTTCTTC. Amino acid sequence: CASSQTYYNEQFF.

V gene TRBV5-8 combines with J gene TRBJ2-2; TRBD2 might be the D (7 bases). The V gene's germline CDR1 is SGHTS and CDR2 YDEGEE. The CDR3 sequence is 18 residues long. The V gene lost 1 base and the J gene lost 2 bases, with 18 bases spanning the gap. CDR3 in DNA: TGTGCCAGCAGCTTGTCGGGGGGCTACAGAGAAAACACCGGGGAGCTGTTTTTT. This gives the protein CASSLSGGYRENTGELFF.

This rearrangement joins TRBV27 to TRBJ1-1; D gene ambiguous. V dropped 4 bases and J dropped 6 bases, with 15 bases sitting between them. The CDR3 length is 14 residues. CDR1 and CDR2 from the germline V gene are MNHEY and SMNVEV (reference sequence). CDR3 sequence reads: CASSSPEGGPEAFF. The CDR3 nucleotides are TGTGCCAGCAGTTCCCCGGAGGGAGGACCTGAAGCTTTCTTT.

The chain recombines TRBV27 with TRBJ2-7, with a weak D call TRBD1 (6 bases). The CDR3 consists of 13 residues. CDR1 and CDR2 (germline): MNHEY, SMNVEV (reference sequence). V dropped 6 bases and J dropped 3 bases, with 12 bases sitting between them. The CDR3 nucleotides read TGTGCCAGCAGCCAGGGGCCGTTCTACGAGCAGTACTTC. Protein product: CASSQGPFYEQYF.

This sequence joins TRBV27 and TRBJ2-7; D not certain. The germline V gene encodes CDR1 MNHEY and CDR2 SMNVEV (reference sequence). The CDR3 is made up of 12 amino acids. V lost 6 bases and J lost 0, with 6 bases in between. The CDR3 reads CASRADSYEQYF. The CDR3 DNA is TGTGCCAGCAGGGCAGACTCCTACGAGCAGTACTTC.

This rearrangement joins TRBV27 to TRBJ2-7; 9 bases line up with TRBD2. With 3 bases clipped from V and 5 bases from J, the junction kept 5 bases outside the gene matches. The CDR3 extends over 14 amino acids. Looked up from germline, CDR1 is MNHEY and CDR2 is SMNVEV (reference sequence). CDR3 sequence reads: CASSFFSGSDEQYF. The CDR3 coding sequence is TGTGCCAGCAGTTTTTTTAGCGGGAGTGACGAGCAGTACTTC.

Details on this clone: Other nucleotide sequences in the sample specify the same CDR3. The chain combines TRBV5-1 with TRBJ2-5; no clear D gene. Between the trimmed V and J ends, which lost 3 bases and 4 bases, there was a span of 4 bases. CDR3 size: 11 residues. Germline V gives CDR1 SGHRS, CDR2 YFSETQ. CDR3 amino acids: CASSSGETQYF. In DNA form, the CDR3 reads TGCGCCAGCAGCTCGGGAGAGACCCAGTACTTC.

The chain is built from TRBV6-5 and TRBJ2-2, with D perhaps TRBD2 (5 bases). Trimming removed 2 bases at V and 4 bases at J, with 11 bases between. The CDR3 is 15 amino acids. The germline CDR1 and CDR2 sequences are MNHEY and SVGAGI. The DNA for the CDR3 is TGTGCCAGCAGTTACGGAGGTGCATCCACCGGGGAGCTGTTTTTT. Its translation: CASSYGGASTGELFF.

The chain has TRBV2 and TRBJ1-2; 7 bases align to TRBD1. The germline gives CDR1 SNHLY, CDR2 FYNNEI. Losses at the gene ends were 8 bases for V and 1 base for J; bases not matched to a gene: 10. The CDR3 loop spans 15 amino acids. In nucleotides, the CDR3 is TGTGCCAGCGTAGACAGGGTACTTCTTAACTATGGCTACACCTTC. Residues: CASVDRVLLNYGYTF.

The chain uses TRBV18 and TRBJ2-5, with TRBD2 matching 8 bases. The CDR3 is made up of 13 amino acids. The germline V gene encodes CDR1 KGHSH and CDR2 LQKENI. V dropped 3 bases and J dropped 3; count of bases not matched to a gene: 0. This chain's CDR3 is CASSPGLEETQYF. DNA of the CDR3: TGTGCCAGCTCACCGGGACTAGAAGAGACCCAGTACTTC.

The V gene is TRBV7-2, the J gene TRBJ1-2, with D perhaps TRBD1 (5 bases). V lost 0 bases to trimming and J lost 4 bases, with 12 bases between them. The CDR3 runs 15 residues. Germline V gives CDR1 SGHTA, CDR2 FQGNSA. In DNA, the CDR3 is TGTGCCAGCAGCTTAGCGCCGGGACTCCTCTATGGCTACACCTTC. Protein: CASSLAPGLLYGYTF.

The chain employs TRBV27 and TRBJ2-7, with 13 bases aligning to TRBD2. CDR3 length: 16 residues. J lost 4 bases, V lost 6 bases, and 9 bases had no gene match. Germline-derived CDR1 and CDR2 are MNHEY and SMNVEV (reference sequence). CDR3 nucleotides: TGTGCCAGCAGGACCAGCCGACTAGCGGGAGGTTACGAGCAGTACTTC. This codes for CASRTSRLAGGYEQYF.

The rearrangement uses TRBV19 and TRBJ2-5, with 9 bases that match TRBD1. Near its end, the DNA agrees better with TRBJ2-7, so the J call may be wrong. Germline-derived CDR1 and CDR2 are LNHDA and SQIVND (reference sequence). CDR3 length equals 15 residues. The CDR3 nucleotides are TGTGCCAGTAGTATTCGAACAGGGGGCCCCTACGAGCAGTACTTC. Translation: CASSIRTGGPYEQYF.

The chain has TRBV27 and TRBJ1-5; D remains ambiguous. Trimming cost V 6 bases and J 2 bases, with 11 bases left between them. Germline-derived CDR1 and CDR2 are MNHEY and SMNVEV (reference sequence). CDR3 length: 14 residues. This CDR3 reads CASSFIGGNQPQHF. The CDR3 DNA follows: TGTGCCAGCAGCTTCATAGGAGGCAATCAGCCCCAGCATTTT.

The chain combines TRBV5-5 with TRBJ2-2; 9 bases match TRBD2. The CDR3 has 16 residues. CDR1 is SGHKS and CDR2 is YYEKEE in the germline V gene (reference sequence). V lost 4 bases to trimming and J lost 0 bases; unmatched junction nucleotides: 4. CDR3 residues: CASSALAGPNTGELFF. The CDR3 DNA reads as TGTGCCAGCAGCGCACTAGCGGGCCCGAACACCGGGGAGCTGTTTTTT.

The CDR3 loop is CASSLQGGLMNTEAFF. CDR3 nucleotide sequence: TGCGCCAGCAGCTTACAGGGTGGGCTAATGAACACTGAAGCTTTCTTT. V is TRBV5-1 and J is TRBJ1-1; D may be TRBD1 (6 bases). V was pared by 2 bases and J by 0 bases, with 14 bases between. The CDR3 covers 16 residues. Germline V gives CDR1 SGHRS, CDR2 YFSETQ.

The chain combines TRBV9 with TRBJ2-1; tentatively, D is TRBD1 (5 bases). The CDR3 contains 14 residues. Between the trimmed V and J ends, which lost 3 bases and 7 bases, there was a span of 14 bases. The germline CDR1 and CDR2 sequences are SGDLS and YYNGEE. The CDR3 region is CASSGRGSVNEQFF. As DNA, the CDR3 is TGTGCCAGCAGCGGTAGGGGATCGGTTAATGAGCAGTTCTTC.

The gene calls are TRBV11-2 and TRBJ1-1, with 7 bases identical to TRBD1. Germline CDR1 SGHAT, CDR2 FQNNGV. The CDR3 spans 14 residues. The V segment lost 5 bases and the J segment 4 bases; nucleotides outside the gene matches: 7. The CDR3 is CASSHTSGGTEAFF. Written as DNA, the CDR3 is TGTGCCAGCAGCCATACTTCAGGGGGCACTGAAGCTTTCTTT.